This T cell receptor beta chain was obtained from a study of T cells in tumors after PD-1 blockade. Study-level background: Each patient got pembrolizumab 200 mg every 3 weeks or cemiplimab 350 mg every 2 weeks. On average, peripheral blood gave over 95,000 TCR templates and about 40,000 unique clonotypes. General study findings and limits: Blood contained about 40% of the tumor's TCR clonotypes.

This CDR3 contains 14 residues. The germline gives CDR1 WSHSY, CDR2 SAAADI. V dropped 1 base and J dropped 1 base, with 7 bases sitting between them. Worth noting for this clone: What it binds is unknown.

Data came from immunoSEQ multiplex PCR; TCRdb stores just in-frame clones and leaves some out. The data hold around 50,000 clones, with roughly 73% observed a single time. The origin of this receptor is a human donor with basal cell carcinoma. Specimen: PBMCs, collected before anti-PD-1 treatment. This chain links TRBV10-2 with TRBJ1-2; D not resolved. As DNA, the CDR3 is TGCGCCAGCAGTGAGTTGAGGAGTAACTATGGCTACACCTTC. Encoded protein: CASSELRSNYGYTF.